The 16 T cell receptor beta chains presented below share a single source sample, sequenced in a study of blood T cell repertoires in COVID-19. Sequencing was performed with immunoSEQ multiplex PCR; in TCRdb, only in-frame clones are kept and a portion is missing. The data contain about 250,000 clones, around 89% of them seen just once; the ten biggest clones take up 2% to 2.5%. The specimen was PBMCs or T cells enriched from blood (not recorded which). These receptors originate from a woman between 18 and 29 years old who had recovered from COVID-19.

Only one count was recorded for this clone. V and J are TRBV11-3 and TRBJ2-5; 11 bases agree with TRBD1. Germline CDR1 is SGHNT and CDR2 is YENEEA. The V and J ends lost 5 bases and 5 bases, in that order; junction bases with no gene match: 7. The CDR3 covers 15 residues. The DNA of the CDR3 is TGTGCCAGCAGCCCTCGGACAGGGGGCCGGGAGACCCAGTACTTC. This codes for CASSPRTGGRETQYF.

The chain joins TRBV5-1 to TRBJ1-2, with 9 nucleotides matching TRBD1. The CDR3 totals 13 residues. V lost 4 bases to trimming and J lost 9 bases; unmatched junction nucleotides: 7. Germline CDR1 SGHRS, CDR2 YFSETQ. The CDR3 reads CASSEQGATSYTF. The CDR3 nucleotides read TGCGCCAGCAGCGAACAGGGGGCCACCAGCTACACCTTC. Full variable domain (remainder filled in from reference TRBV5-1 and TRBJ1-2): KAGVTQTPRYLIKTRGQQVTLSCSPISGHRSVSWYQQTPGQGLQFLFEYFSETQRNKGNFPGRFSGRQFSNSRSEMNVSTLELGDSALYLCASSEQGATSYTFGSGTRLTVV.

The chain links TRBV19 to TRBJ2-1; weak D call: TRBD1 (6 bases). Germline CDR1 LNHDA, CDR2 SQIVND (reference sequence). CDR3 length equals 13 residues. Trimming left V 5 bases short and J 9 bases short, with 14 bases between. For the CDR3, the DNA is TGTGCCAGTAGTGCAAACAGGGAGACTGAGCAGTTCTTC. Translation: CASSANRETEQFF.

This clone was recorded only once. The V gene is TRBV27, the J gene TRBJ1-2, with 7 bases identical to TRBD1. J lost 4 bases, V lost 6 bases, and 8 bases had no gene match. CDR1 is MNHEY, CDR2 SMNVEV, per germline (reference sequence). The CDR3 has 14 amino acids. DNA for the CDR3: TGTGCCAGCAGAAGGCAGGGGGAACCCTATGGCTACACCTTC. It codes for CASRRQGEPYGYTF.

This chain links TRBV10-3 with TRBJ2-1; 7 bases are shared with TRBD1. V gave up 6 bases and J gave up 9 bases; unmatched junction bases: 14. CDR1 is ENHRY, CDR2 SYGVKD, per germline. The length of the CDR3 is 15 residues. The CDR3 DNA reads TGTGCCATCAGGGGGGTAACAGGACAGGTCGTTGAGCAGTTCTTC. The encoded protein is CAIRGVTGQVVEQFF.

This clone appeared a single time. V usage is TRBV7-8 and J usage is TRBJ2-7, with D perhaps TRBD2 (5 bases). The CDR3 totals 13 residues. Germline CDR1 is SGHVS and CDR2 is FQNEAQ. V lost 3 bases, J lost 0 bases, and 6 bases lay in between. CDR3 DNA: TGTGCCAGCAGCTTTGGACTCTCCTACGAGCAGTACTTC. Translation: CASSFGLSYEQYF.

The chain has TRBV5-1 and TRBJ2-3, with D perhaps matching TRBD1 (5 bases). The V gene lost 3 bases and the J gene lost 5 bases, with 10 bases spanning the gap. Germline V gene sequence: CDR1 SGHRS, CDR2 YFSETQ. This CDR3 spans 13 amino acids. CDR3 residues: CASSSSGLDTQYF. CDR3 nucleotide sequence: TGCGCCAGCAGCTCCTCAGGGTTAGATACGCAGTATTTT.

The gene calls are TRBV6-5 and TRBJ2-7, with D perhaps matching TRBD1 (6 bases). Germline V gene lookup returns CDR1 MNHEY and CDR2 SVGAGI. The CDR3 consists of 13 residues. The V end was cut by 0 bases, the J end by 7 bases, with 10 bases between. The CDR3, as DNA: TGTGCCAGCAGTTACTCTACAGGGTGGGAGCAGTACTTC. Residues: CASSYSTGWEQYF.

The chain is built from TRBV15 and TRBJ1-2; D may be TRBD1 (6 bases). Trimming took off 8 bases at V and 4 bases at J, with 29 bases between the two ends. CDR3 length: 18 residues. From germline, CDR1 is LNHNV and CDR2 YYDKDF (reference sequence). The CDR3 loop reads CATVRPKTGRGKIYGYTF. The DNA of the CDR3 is TGTGCCACCGTCCGCCCAAAGACAGGTAGGGGGAAGATCTATGGCTACACCTTC.

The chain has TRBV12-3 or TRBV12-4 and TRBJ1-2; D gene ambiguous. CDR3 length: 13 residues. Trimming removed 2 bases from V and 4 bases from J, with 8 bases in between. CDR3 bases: TGTGCCAGCAGTTTACGGGTTGCCTATGGCTACACCTTC. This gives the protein CASSLRVAYGYTF.

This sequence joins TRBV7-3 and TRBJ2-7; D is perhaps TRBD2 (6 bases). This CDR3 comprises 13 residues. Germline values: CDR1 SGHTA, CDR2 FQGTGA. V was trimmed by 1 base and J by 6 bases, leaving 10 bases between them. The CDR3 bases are TGTGCCAGCAGCTTAAGGGTCGGGAGCGAGCAGTACTTC. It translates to CASSLRVGSEQYF.

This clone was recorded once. The CDR3 sequence: CASSPLGTGSSRTDTQYF. CDR3 in DNA: TGTGCCAGCTCACCACTCGGGACAGGGTCCTCCCGCACAGATACGCAGTATTTT. The V gene is TRBV18, the J gene TRBJ2-3, with 9 bases lining up with TRBD1. The CDR3 totals 18 residues. With V trimmed by 1 base and J by 1 base, 9 bases remained unmatched. Germline CDR1 is KGHSH and CDR2 is LQKENI. Full variable domain (rest looked up from reference TRBV18 and TRBJ2-3): NAGVMQNPRHLVRRRGQEARLRCSPMKGHSHVYWYRQLPEEGLKFMVYLQKENIIDESGMPKERFSAEFPKEGPSILRIQQVVRGDSAAYFCASSPLGTGSSRTDTQYFGPGTRLTVL.

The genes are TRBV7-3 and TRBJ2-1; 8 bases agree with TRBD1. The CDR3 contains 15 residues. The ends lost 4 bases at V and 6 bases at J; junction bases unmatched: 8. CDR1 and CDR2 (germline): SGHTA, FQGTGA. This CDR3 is CASSSLSQGGNEQFF. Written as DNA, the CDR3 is TGTGCCAGCAGCTCCCTATCACAGGGGGGCAATGAGCAGTTCTTC.

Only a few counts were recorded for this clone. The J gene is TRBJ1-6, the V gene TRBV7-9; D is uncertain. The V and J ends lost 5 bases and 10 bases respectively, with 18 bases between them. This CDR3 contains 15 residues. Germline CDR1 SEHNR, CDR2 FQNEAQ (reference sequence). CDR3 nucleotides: TGTGCCAGCAGCCCTCCCGCCACCCAAAGCTCACCCCTCCACTTT. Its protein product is CASSPPATQSSPLHF.

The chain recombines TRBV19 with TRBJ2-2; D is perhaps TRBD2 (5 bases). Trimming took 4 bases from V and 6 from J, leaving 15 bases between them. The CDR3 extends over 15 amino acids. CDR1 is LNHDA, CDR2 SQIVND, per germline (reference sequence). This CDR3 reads CASSTSASAAGELFF. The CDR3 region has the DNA TGTGCCAGTAGTACCTCCGCCTCAGCGGCCGGGGAGCTGTTTTTT.

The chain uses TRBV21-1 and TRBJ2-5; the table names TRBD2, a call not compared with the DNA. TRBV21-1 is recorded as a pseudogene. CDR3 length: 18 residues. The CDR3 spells CASSKDSGGVLWQETQYF. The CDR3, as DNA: TGTGCCAGCAGCAAAGATAGCGGGGGGGTCTTGTGGCAAGAGACCCAGTACTTC.